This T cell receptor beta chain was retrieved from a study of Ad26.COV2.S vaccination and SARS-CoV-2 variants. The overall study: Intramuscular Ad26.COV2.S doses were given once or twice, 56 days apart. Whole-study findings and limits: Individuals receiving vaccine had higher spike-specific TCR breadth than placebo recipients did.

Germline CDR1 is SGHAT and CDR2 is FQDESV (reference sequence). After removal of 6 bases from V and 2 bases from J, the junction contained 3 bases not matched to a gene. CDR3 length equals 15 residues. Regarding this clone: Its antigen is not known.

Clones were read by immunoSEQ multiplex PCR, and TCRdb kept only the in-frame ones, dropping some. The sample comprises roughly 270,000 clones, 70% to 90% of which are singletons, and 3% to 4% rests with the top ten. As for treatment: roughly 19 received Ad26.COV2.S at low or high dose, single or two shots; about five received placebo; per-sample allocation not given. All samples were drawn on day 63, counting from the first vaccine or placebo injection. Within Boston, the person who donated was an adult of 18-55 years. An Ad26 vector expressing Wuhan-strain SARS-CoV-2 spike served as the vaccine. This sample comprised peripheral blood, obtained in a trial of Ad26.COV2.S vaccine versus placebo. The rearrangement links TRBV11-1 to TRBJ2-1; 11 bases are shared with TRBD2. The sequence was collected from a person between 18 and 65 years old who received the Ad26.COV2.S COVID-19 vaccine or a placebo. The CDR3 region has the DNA TGTGCCAGCAGTCAACTAGCGGGAGCCTACAATGAGCAGTTCTTC. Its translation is CASSQLAGAYNEQFF.